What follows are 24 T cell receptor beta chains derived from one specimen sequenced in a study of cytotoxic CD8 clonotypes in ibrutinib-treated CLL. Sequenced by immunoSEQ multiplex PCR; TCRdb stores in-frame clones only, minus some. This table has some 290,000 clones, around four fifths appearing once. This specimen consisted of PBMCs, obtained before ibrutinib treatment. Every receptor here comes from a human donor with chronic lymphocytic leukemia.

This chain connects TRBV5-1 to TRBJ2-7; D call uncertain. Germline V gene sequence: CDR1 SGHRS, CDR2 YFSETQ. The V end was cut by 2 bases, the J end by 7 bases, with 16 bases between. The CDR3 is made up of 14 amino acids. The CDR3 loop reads CASSFGARQWEQYF. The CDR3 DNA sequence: TGCGCCAGCAGCTTTGGTGCCAGGCAGTGGGAGCAGTACTTC.

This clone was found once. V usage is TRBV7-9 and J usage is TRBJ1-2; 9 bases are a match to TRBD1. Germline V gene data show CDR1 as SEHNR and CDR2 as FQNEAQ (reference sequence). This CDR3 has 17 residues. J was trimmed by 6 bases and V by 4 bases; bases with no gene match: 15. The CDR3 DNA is TGTGCCAGCAGCTCTACCTCCGGGACAGGGAAGAGAGATGGCTACACCTTC. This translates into CASSSTSGTGKRDGYTF.

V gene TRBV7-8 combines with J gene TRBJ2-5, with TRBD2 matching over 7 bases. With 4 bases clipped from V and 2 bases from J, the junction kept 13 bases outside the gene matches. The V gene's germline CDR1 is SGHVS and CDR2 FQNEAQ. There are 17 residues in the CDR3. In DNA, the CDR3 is TGTGCCAGCAGCTCCCACCGCGCGGGAGAGGGGCAAGAGACCCAGTACTTC. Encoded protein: CASSSHRAGEGQETQYF.

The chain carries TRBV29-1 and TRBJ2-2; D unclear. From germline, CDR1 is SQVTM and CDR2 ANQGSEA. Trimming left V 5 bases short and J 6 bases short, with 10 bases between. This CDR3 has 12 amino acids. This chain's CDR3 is CSVPQPPGELFF. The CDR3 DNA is TGCAGCGTTCCCCAACCCCCCGGGGAGCTGTTTTTT.

The DNA for the CDR3 is TGTGCCAGCAGCCAAGATTTCGGGGTATACGAGCAGTACTTC. Its protein is CASSQDFGVYEQYF. This chain links TRBV14 with TRBJ2-7, with D possibly being TRBD2 (5 bases). V was cut by 0 bases and J by 4 bases, with 10 bases left in between. This CDR3 has 14 amino acids. Germline CDR1 SGHDN, CDR2 FVKESK.

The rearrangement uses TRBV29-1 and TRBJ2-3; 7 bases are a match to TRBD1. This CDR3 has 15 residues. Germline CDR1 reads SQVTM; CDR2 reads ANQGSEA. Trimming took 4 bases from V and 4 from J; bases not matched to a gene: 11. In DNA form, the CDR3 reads TGCAGCGTTGTAAGGGGGACAGTCGCCGCAGATACGCAGTATTTT. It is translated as CSVVRGTVAADTQYF.

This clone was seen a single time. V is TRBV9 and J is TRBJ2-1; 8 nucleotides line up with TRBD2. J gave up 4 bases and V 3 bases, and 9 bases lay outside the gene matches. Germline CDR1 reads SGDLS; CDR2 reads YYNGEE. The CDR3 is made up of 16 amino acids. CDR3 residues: CASSAVAGPQYNEQFF. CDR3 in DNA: TGTGCCAGCAGCGCCGTAGCGGGGCCGCAATACAATGAGCAGTTCTTC.

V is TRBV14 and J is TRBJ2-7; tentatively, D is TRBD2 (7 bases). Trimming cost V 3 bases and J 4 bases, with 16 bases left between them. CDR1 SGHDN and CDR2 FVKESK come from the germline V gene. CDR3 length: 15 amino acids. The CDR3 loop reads CASSHGPGGGYEQYF. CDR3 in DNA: TGTGCCAGCAGCCACGGACCGGGGGGCGGTTACGAGCAGTACTTC.

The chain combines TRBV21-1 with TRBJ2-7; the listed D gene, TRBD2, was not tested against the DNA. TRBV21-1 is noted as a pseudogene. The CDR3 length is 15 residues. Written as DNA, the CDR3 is TGTGCCAGCAGCAAAGCCGGCGGCCCCCGAGGCGAGCAGTACTTC. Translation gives CASSKAGGPRGEQYF.

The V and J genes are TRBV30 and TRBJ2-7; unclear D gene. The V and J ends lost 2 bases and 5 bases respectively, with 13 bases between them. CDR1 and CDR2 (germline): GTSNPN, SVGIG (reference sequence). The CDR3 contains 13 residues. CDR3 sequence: CAWSSGPRDEQYF. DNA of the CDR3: TGTGCCTGGAGTTCCGGGCCCAGAGACGAGCAGTACTTC. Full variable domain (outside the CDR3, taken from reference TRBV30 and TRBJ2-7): SQTIHQWPATLVQPVGSPLSLECTVEGTSNPNLYWYRQAAGRGLQLLFYSVGIGQISSEVPQNLSASRPQDRQFILSSKKLLLSDSGFYLCAWSSGPRDEQYFGPGTRLTVT.

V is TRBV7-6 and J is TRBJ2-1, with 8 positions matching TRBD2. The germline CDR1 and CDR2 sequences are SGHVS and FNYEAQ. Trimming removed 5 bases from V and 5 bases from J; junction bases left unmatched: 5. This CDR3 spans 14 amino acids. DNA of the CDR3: TGTGCCAGCAGCGCCCTGACTAGCGACAATGAGCAGTTCTTC. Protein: CASSALTSDNEQFF.

Written as DNA, the CDR3 is TGTGCCAGCCAACCAGGAGTAAACACTGAAGCTTTCTTT. Protein: CASQPGVNTEAFF. J is TRBJ1-1 and V is TRBV27, with D unresolved. V shed 8 bases and J shed 2 bases, with 12 bases lying between them. Germline V gene lookup returns CDR1 MNHEY and CDR2 SMNVEV (reference sequence). CDR3 length: 13 amino acids.

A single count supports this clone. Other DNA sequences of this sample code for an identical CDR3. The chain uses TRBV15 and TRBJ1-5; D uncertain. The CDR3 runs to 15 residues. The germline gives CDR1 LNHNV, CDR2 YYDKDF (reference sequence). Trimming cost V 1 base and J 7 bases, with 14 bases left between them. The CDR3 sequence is CATSRVRGGNQPQHF. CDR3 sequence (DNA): TGTGCCACCAGCAGAGTGCGGGGAGGGAACCAGCCCCAGCATTTT.

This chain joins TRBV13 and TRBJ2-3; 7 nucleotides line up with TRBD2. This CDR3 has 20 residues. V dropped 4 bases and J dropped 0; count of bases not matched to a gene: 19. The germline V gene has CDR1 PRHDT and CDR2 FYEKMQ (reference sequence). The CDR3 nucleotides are TGTGCCAGCAGCTCTCTCAGACCATATAGCGGGCCTCAAAGCACAGATACGCAGTATTTT. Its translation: CASSSLRPYSGPQSTDTQYF.

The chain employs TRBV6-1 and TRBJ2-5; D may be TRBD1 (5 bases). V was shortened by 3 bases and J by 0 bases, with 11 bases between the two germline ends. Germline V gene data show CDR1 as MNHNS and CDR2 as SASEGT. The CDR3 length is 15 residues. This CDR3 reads CASSDHPGYQETQYF. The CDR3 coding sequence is TGTGCCAGCAGTGATCATCCAGGGTACCAAGAGACCCAGTACTTC.

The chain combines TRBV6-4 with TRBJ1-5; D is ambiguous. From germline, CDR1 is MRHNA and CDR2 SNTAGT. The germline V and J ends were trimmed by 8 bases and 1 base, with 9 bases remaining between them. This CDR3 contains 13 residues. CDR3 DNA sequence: TGTGCCAGCTCCCAGGAGAGCAATCAGCCCCAGCATTTT. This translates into CASSQESNQPQHF.

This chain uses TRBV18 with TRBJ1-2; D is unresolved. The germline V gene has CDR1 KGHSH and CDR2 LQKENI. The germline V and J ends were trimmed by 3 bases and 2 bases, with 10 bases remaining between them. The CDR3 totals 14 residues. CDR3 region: CASSPLGQNYGYTF. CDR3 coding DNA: TGTGCCAGCTCACCGCTAGGGCAGAACTATGGCTACACCTTC.

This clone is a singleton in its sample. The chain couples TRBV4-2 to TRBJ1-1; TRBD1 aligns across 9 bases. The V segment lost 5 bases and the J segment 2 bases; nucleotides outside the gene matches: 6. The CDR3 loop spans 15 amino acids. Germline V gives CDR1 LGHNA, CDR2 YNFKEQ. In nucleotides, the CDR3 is TGTGCCAGCAGCGTGGGGGGACAGGGTAACACTGAAGCTTTCTTT. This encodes CASSVGGQGNTEAFF.

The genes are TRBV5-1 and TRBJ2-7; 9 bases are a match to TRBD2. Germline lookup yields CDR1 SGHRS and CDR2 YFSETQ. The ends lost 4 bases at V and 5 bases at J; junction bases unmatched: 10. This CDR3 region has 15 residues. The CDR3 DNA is TGCGCCAGCAGCCCGATAGCGGGAGTATTTAACGAGCAGTACTTC. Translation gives CASSPIAGVFNEQYF.

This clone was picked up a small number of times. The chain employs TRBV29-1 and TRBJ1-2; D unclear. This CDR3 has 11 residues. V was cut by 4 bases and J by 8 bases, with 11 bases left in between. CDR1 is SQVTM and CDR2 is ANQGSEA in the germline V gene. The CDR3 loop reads CSVGTPQGYTF. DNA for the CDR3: TGCAGCGTTGGGACTCCACAGGGCTACACCTTC.

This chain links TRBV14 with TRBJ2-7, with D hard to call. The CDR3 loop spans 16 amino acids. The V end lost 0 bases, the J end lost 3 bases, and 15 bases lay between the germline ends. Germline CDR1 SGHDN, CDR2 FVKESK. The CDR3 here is CASSQEDWYQGYEQYF. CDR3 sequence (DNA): TGTGCCAGCAGCCAAGAAGACTGGTATCAAGGCTACGAGCAGTACTTC.

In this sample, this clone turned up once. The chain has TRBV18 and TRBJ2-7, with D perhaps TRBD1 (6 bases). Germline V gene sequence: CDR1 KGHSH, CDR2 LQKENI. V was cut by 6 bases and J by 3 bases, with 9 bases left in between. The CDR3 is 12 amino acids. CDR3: CASSTGSYEQYF. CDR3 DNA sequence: TGTGCCAGCTCGACAGGTAGCTACGAGCAGTACTTC.

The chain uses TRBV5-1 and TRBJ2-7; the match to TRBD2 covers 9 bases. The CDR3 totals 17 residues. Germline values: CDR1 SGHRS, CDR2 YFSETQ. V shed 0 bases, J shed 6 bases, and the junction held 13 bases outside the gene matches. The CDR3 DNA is TGCGCCAGCAGCTTGGCCTTGGCGGGAGGGCTGTCGCCCGAGCAGTACTTC. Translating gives CASSLALAGGLSPEQYF.

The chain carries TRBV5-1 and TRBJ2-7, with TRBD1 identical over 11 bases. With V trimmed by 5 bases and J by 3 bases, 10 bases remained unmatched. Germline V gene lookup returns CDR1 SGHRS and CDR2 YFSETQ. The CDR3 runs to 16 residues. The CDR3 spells CASSGQGARRSYEQYF. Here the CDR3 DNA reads TGCGCCAGCAGTGGACAGGGGGCCCGGAGAAGCTACGAGCAGTACTTC.